The entry below gives a single T cell receptor beta chain sequence along with its context. The antigen is unknown. The CDR3 has 15 residues. CDR1 MNHEY and CDR2 SVGAGI come from the germline V gene. Trimming removed 6 bases at V and 2 bases at J, with 16 bases between. The sample is drawn from a study of cytomegalovirus exposure and HLA in healthy donors. The study, taken as a whole, reports: A prior analysis recorded that most TCR beta V segments were productive about 90% or about 30% of the time. The classifier, whose performance was assessed in both the original and validation cohorts, reportedly diagnosed cytomegalovirus status with high specificity and sensitivity.

It was with 60 Vbeta and 13 Jbeta primers that the PCR ran. Using immunoSEQ multiplex PCR, the repertoire was profiled, and TCRdb retains in-frame clones only, with some absent. This table has some 120,000 clones, 77% appearing once. The chain links TRBV6-5 to TRBJ1-1; D may be TRBD1 (5 bases). The sequencing sample was made of PBMCs. The clonotype originates from a man between 18 and 29 years old in good health and CMV-seropositive. CDR3: CASSLHQGGNTEAFF. For the CDR3, the DNA is TGTGCCAGCAGCCTACATCAGGGTGGCAACACTGAAGCTTTCTTT.